The present entry profiles one T cell receptor beta chain with its context. If patients had autoimmune disease history or systemic immunosuppression, they were excluded. The record originates from a study of OX40 agonist ivuxolimab in advanced cancers. Looking at the study overall: Hepatocellular carcinoma, melanoma, renal cell or head and neck cancer was diagnosed in the dose-escalation patients. Three dose-escalation patients had partial responses: one with hepatocellular carcinoma and two with cutaneous melanoma.

Method: immunoSEQ multiplex PCR; TCRdb's copy keeps in-frame clones and lacks some. The table records 25,000 to 40,000 clones, around 87% of them present only once. The specimen was CD4+ or CD8+ T cells sorted from blood, collected in a trial of the OX40 agonist ivuxolimab. This sequence originates from an adult with an advanced solid tumor such as melanoma, head and neck, liver or kidney cancer.

In nucleotides, the CDR3 is TGTGCCAGCTCGAACCGCCAGGGAAGAGATACGCAGTATTTT. Its protein product is CASSNRQGRDTQYF. The rearrangement uses TRBV6-5 and TRBJ2-3; D may be TRBD1 (5 bases). Deletions cut 8 bases from V and 5 bases from J, with 17 bases between. This CDR3 spans 14 amino acids. The germline V gene encodes CDR1 MNHEY and CDR2 SVGAGI.